Sequencing of this T cell receptor beta chain was carried out in a study of regulatory T cells in long-lasting Graves disease. Overall study results and limits: With a small sample size, accuracy may have been reduced.

Construction of TCR beta libraries relied on iRepertoire HTBI primers and on Arm-PCR targeting CDR3 regions. TCRdb re-called the multiplex PCR reads through MiXCR, storing one row per CDR3 protein. In the table there are roughly 440,000 distinct CDR3 sequences, around 17% of which are singletons. Time point indicated: newly diagnosed GD, antithyroid drugs for less than 3 months. From PBMCs, RNA was extracted and then used to make the TCR library. The diagnosis of Graves' disease used American Thyroid Association guidelines. Note on this clonotype: The antigen is unknown.

The CDR3 extends over 16 amino acids. In germline, CDR1 is LGHDT, CDR2 YNNKEL (reference sequence). V dropped 1 base and J dropped 1 base, with 11 bases sitting between them. These data were also filed under a second study, of T cells in Graves' hyperthyroidism and ophthalmopathy.

The chain combines TRBV3-1 with TRBJ2-1; D is unclear. Sequenced here: peripheral blood mononuclear cells (PBMCs), sampled at new diagnosis, from a patient treated with antithyroid drugs. The sequence came from a woman between 18 and 29 years old with Graves disease. The CDR3 region has the DNA TGTGCCAGCAGCCAAGGTGGCGGAATTTCCTACAATGAGCAGTTCTTC. This encodes CASSQGGGISYNEQFF.